The T cell receptor beta chain under discussion was sequenced for a study of blood T cell repertoires in COVID-19 (TCRdb year 2020). Looking at the study overall: Samples covering the acute and convalescent phases of COVID-19 were provided by collaborators in the United States, Italy and Spain. The material from the prospective study consisted of cDNA or gDNA derived from T cells, B-cell-depleted T cells, or PBMCs. Deeply sampled blood TCRbeta repertoires from subjects exposed to, actively infected with, or recovered from COVID-19 were included in the dataset. A freely available public database, intended as a resource for researchers studying the immune response to SARS-CoV-2, is where the repertoires were released. Samples were obtained from the ongoing ImmuneRACE study (first 160 participants) and from 1,254 subjects provided by 6 global collaborators. The sample metadata nearly always contained a de-identified subject ID, COVID-19 status, age in years and sex. Where HLA class I and class II types were available, the types were taken from metadata supplied by the sample provider, not from assay-based typing. Study-wide conclusions, independent of this receptor: The amount of clinical and demographic metadata varied by source and participant and was provided uncurated.

Note on this clone: Its target antigen remains unknown. Base qualities are not provided; no much larger clone lies one nucleotide away.

Including cysteine and phenylalanine, the CDR3 has 15 amino acids. Only the CDR3 DNA stays, 45 bases, in frame from base 1. V loses 4 bases at its end and J loses 4 bases; junction bases beyond the gene matches: 6. CDR1 and CDR2 (KGHSH, LQKENI) derive from the germline V gene. The collaborating institutions used their own protocols to collect whole blood in K2EDTA tubes. For TCRbeta analysis, collaborators shipped samples as frozen whole blood, isolated PBMCs, or DNA extracted from either of those sample types. The immunoSEQ Assay, a bias-controlled multiplex PCR, was used to amplify TCRbeta CDR3 regions from genomic DNA. Concerning the study's data processing: The number of nucleated cells in each sample was estimated from the amplification of reference gene primers within the assay. To quantify the absolute abundance of each unique TCRbeta CDR3 rearrangement, sequence reads were collapsed and filtered. Productive Simpson clonality was computed per sample as the square root of Simpson's diversity index over productive rearrangements. TCRdb obtained this table from immuneACCESS and retained in-frame rearrangements with V and J assigned. These tables miss some clones; where compared with another copy, unresolved V genes account for less than half of the shortfall, and the remainder is unexplained. V and J calls and clone size are given by that table; D and trimming were obtained from the DNA. Here the sample has roughly 240,000 clones; about 80% occur a single time. 1.5% to 2% of the sample rests with the top ten.

This receptor was taken from an elderly woman with acute or convalescent COVID-19. This chain is built from TRBV18 and TRBJ1-3, with 8 junctional bases fitting TRBD1. The material sequenced was peripheral blood. For the CDR3, the sequence is CASSLDRGGGNTIYF. The bases are TGTGCCAGCTCACTTGACAGGGGTGGCGGAAACACCATATATTTT.